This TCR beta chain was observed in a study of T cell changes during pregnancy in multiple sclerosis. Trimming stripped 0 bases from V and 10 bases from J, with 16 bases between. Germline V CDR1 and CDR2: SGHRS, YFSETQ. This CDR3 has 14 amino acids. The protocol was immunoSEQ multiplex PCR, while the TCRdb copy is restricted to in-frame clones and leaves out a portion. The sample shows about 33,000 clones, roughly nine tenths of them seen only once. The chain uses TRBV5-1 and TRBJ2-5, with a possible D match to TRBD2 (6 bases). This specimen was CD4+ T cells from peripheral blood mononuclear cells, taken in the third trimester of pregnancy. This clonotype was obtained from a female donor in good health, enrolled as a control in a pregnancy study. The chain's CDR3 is CASSLGGPLGLQYF. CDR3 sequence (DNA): TGCGCCAGCAGCTTGGGTGGCCCCCTGGGACTCCAGTACTTC.